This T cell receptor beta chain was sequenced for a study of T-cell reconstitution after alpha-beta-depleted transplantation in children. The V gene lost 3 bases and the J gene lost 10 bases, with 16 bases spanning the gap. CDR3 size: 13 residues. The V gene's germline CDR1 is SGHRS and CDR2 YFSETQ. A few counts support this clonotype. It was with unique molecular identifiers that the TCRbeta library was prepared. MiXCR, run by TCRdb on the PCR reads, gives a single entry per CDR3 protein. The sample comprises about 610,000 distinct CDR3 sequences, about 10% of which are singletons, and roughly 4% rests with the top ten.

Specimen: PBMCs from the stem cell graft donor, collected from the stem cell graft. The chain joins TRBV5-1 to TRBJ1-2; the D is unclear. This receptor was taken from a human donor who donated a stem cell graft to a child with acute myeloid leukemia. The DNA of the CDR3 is TGCGCCAGCAGCTCGCAGAGCCTACTGTCCTACACCTTC. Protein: CASSSQSLLSYTF. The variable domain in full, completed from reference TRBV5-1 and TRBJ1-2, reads KAGVTQTPRYLIKTRGQQVTLSCSPISGHRSVSWYQQTPGQGLQFLFEYFSETQRNKGNFPGRFSGRQFSNSRSEMNVSTLELGDSALYLCASSSQSLLSYTFGSGTRLTVV.